This section outlines one T cell receptor beta chain sequence together with its context. Antigen specificity is unknown. At one end, the junction sequence differs from germline, possibly due to a read error. What was sequenced were expressed TCRB transcripts, since all of the isolated RNA had been reverse transcribed. Reads from naive, central memory and regulatory T cell samples averaged about 3.3 million. Assay used: immunoSEQ multiplex PCR; TCRdb lists only in-frame clones, some missing. Of roughly 240,000 clones listed, around 24% are singletons. This sample was included in a study of beta chain features in type 1 diabetes. On the study more broadly: Patients and healthy donors were similar in age, gender and cell yields. Examination of sorted cells across all samples involved 100 million or so cells.

The study's findings and limits: Unsettled here was the matter of whether HLA type influences TCRB rearrangement. TCRB CDR3s from Type 1 diabetes patients were moderately but significantly shorter in all four CD4+ subsets.

The CDR3 runs to 15 residues. Germline lookup yields CDR1 MDHEN and CDR2 SYDVKM. This TCR was recovered from a woman in her twenties or thirties with type 1 diabetes. The chain uses TRBV28 and TRBJ2-3; 11 bases are shared with TRBD2. Sequenced sample: naive CD4+ T cells from blood. Here the CDR3 reads CASTDSGRATGTQYF. In DNA form, the CDR3 reads TGTGCCAGCACCGATAGCGGGAGGGCCACAGGTACGCAGTATTTT.